This is a list of T cell receptor beta chains from one sample in a study of shared clonotypes between healthy human individuals. The data were produced by immunoSEQ multiplex PCR, yet TCRdb's version contains in-frame clones alone and is incomplete. The data show 2 million to 2.5 million clones, almost 96% seen once. The material sequenced was naive CD4+ T cells sorted from blood. The source is a man aged 18 to 30 in good health. CDR3s include the opening cysteine and the closing phenylalanine or tryptophan. The order of the fields is V gene, J gene, CDR3 length, D gene, clone size, CDR3 DNA, CDR3 protein. D genes are given only for firm matches. Part of the rows lack a size; the others show once, few, many or a class for expanded clones.

V gene: TRBV19
J gene: TRBJ2-3
CDR3 length: 12
D gene: NA
clone size: NA
CDR3 DNA: TGTGCCAGTCGAAGCTCACGGGATACGCAGTATTTT
CDR3 protein: CASRSSRDTQYF

V gene: TRBV5-1
J gene: TRBJ2-5
CDR3 length: 14
D gene: NA
clone size: NA
CDR3 DNA: TGCGCCAGCAGCTTCGGGGGGCCCCAAGAGACCCAGTACTTC
CDR3 protein: CASSFGGPQETQYF

V gene: TRBV10-2
J gene: TRBJ2-5
CDR3 length: 16
D gene: TRBD1
clone size: NA
CDR3 DNA: TGCGCCAGCAGTCAACACCGGGACAGGGCCGAAGAGACCCAGTACTTC
CDR3 protein: CASSQHRDRAEETQYF

V gene: TRBV6-6
J gene: TRBJ2-1
CDR3 length: 14
D gene: NA
clone size: NA
CDR3 DNA: TGTGCCAGCAGTCCCGGGGGGCGTACGGATGAGCAGTTCTTC
CDR3 protein: CASSPGGRTDEQFF

V gene: TRBV7-9
J gene: TRBJ1-1
CDR3 length: 16
D gene: TRBD1
clone size: NA
CDR3 DNA: TGTGCCAGCAGCCCATCCGGGACAGGCATGAACACTGAAGCTTTCTTT
CDR3 protein: CASSPSGTGMNTEAFF

V gene: TRBV4-1
J gene: TRBJ1-5
CDR3 length: 15
D gene: NA
clone size: NA
CDR3 DNA: TGCGCCAGCAGCCAGGGGTTGGGCGGCAATCAGCCCCAGCATTTT
CDR3 protein: CASSQGLGGNQPQHF

V gene: TRBV5-1
J gene: TRBJ2-5
CDR3 length: 15
D gene: TRBD1
clone size: NA
CDR3 DNA: TGCGCCAGCAGCTCGATCACAGGGGCGCAAGAGACCCAGTACTTC
CDR3 protein: CASSSITGAQETQYF

V gene: TRBV2
J gene: TRBJ1-1
CDR3 length: 14
D gene: NA
clone size: once
CDR3 DNA: TGTGCCAGCAAATTAAGAGGGGGGAACACTGAAGCTTTCTTT
CDR3 protein: CASKLRGGNTEAFF

V gene: TRBV9
J gene: TRBJ2-5
CDR3 length: 15
D gene: TRBD1
clone size: NA
CDR3 DNA: TGTGCCAGCAGCGTAAGGGGGGACAGGGGAGCGACCCAGTACTTC
CDR3 protein: CASSVRGDRGATQYF

V gene: TRBV6-1
J gene: TRBJ2-7
CDR3 length: 12
D gene: NA
clone size: NA
CDR3 DNA: TGTGCCAGCAGTGGGGCTTCCTACGAGCAGTACTTC
CDR3 protein: CASSGASYEQYF

V gene: TRBV27
J gene: TRBJ2-2
CDR3 length: 12
D gene: NA
clone size: NA
CDR3 DNA: TGTGCCAGCAGTTTTTTTACCGGGGAGCTGTTTTTT
CDR3 protein: CASSFFTGELFF

V gene: TRBV11-2
J gene: TRBJ2-2
CDR3 length: 11
D gene: NA
clone size: NA
CDR3 DNA: TGTGCCAGCAGCGGATCCGGGGAGCTGTTTTTT
CDR3 protein: CASSGSGELFF

V gene: TRBV5-6
J gene: TRBJ1-4
CDR3 length: 14
D gene: NA
clone size: NA
CDR3 DNA: TGTGCCAGCAGCTTACCGGGATGGAATGAAAAACTGTTTTTT
CDR3 protein: CASSLPGWNEKLFF

V gene: TRBV18
J gene: TRBJ1-5
CDR3 length: 15
D gene: NA
clone size: NA
CDR3 DNA: TGTGCCAGCTCACCGGGGACGGATAGCAATCAGCCCCAGCATTTT
CDR3 protein: CASSPGTDSNQPQHF

V gene: TRBV18
J gene: TRBJ1-1
CDR3 length: 13
D gene: NA
clone size: NA
CDR3 DNA: TGTGCCAGCTCACCAGAAGCGGGCACTGAAGCTTTCTTT
CDR3 protein: CASSPEAGTEAFF

V gene: TRBV30
J gene: TRBJ2-7
CDR3 length: 14
D gene: NA
clone size: NA
CDR3 DNA: TGTGCCTGGAGTGTAAACCTTTATTCGCGCGAGCAGTACTTC
CDR3 protein: CAWSVNLYSREQYF

V gene: TRBV4-1
J gene: TRBJ1-2
CDR3 length: 13
D gene: NA
clone size: few
CDR3 DNA: TGCGCCAGCAGCCAAGGGCTGCTGGGTGGCTACACCTTC
CDR3 protein: CASSQGLLGGYTF

V gene: TRBV10-3
J gene: TRBJ2-6
CDR3 length: 18
D gene: NA
clone size: NA
CDR3 DNA: TGTGCCATCAGTGGGGCTGGGGACACCTATACTGGGGCCAACGTCCTGACTTTC
CDR3 protein: CAISGAGDTYTGANVLTF